The next 29 T cell receptor beta chains were all read from a single sample in a study of tumor and adjacent non-tumor tissue in lung cancer. Three rounds of nested PCR, following a modified ARM-PCR protocol, produced the TCRbeta library. TCRdb processed the multiplex PCR reads anew with MiXCR; each CDR3 protein has one entry. The table lists about 110,000 distinct CDR3 sequences, about 63% of them singletons, with 15% to 20% in the top ten. The template was RNA from unsorted bulk tissue. More than 3 cm separated this lung sample from the edge of the tumor. Sequenced input: distant non-tumor lung tissue. All receptors come from a man aged 60 to 75 with non-small cell lung cancer.

This chain uses TRBV5-1 with TRBJ1-5; D call uncertain. Trimming shortened V by 0 bases and J by 9 bases, and 13 bases separated the two germline ends. The germline V gene has CDR1 SGHRS and CDR2 YFSETQ. CDR3 length: 14 amino acids. The CDR3 reads CASSLEGPDRPQHF. Here the CDR3 DNA reads TGCGCCAGCAGCTTGGAAGGTCCCGATCGGCCCCAGCATTTT.

Concerning this clonotype: One end of the junction does not line up with germline, which may come from a read error. The chain couples TRBV5-4 to TRBJ1-1; a possible D gene is TRBD1 (5 bases). Germline V gene sequence: CDR1 SGHNT, CDR2 YYREEE (reference sequence). CDR3 length: 14 amino acids. In nucleotides, the CDR3 is TGTGTCAGCATCCTAATGGGGCAAAACACTGAAGCTTTCTTT. It codes for CVSILMGQNTEAFF. Full variable domain (rest looked up from reference TRBV5-4 and TRBJ1-1): ETGVTQSPTHLIKTRGQQVTLRCSSQSGHNTVSWYQQALGQGPQFIFQYYREEENGRGNFPPRFSGLQFPNYSSELNVNALELDDSALYLCVSILMGQNTEAFFGQGTRLTVV.

As to this clonotype: Here the CDR3 omits its conserved ending phenylalanine or tryptophan, so a read error is the likely source. No DNA is shown, since the ends of the CDR3 on it are uncertain; the CDR3 is the one TCRdb lists. V usage is TRBV11-3 and J usage is TRBJ2-1; the table's D call TRBD2 went unverified against the DNA. Germline-derived CDR1 and CDR2 are SGHNT and YENEEA. The CDR3 has 16 amino acids, counting both end residues. The CDR3 is CASSPQPLTGQHEQSL.

With respect to this clonotype: The conserved closing phenylalanine or tryptophan is absent in this CDR3, likely reflecting a read error. The rearrangement uses TRBV20-1 and TRBJ2-5, with 7 bases aligning to TRBD2. The CDR3 spans 13 residues. J was trimmed by 5 bases and V by 3 bases; bases with no gene match: 6. Germline CDR1 reads DFQATT; CDR2 reads SNEGSKA (reference sequence). The CDR3 loop reads CSASGRAGETQYL. The CDR3 DNA reads as TGCAGTGCTAGTGGGAGGGCGGGGGAGACCCAGTACCTC.

Of note for this clonotype: This could be a read error, since a much larger clone is one nucleotide away. The CDR3 spells CDSSTDRASYNSPLHF. The CDR3 nucleotides read TGTGACAGCAGTACCGACAGGGCATCCTATAATTCACCCCTCCACTTT. The chain couples TRBV6-1 to TRBJ1-6, with 7 bases that match TRBD1. Per germline, CDR1 MNHNS and CDR2 SASEGT. There are 16 residues in the CDR3.

With regard to this clonotype: A read error may produce the germline difference seen at one junction end. The chain has TRBV4-3 and TRBJ2-2, with 8 bases that match TRBD2. Germline values: CDR1 LGHNA, CDR2 YSLEER. The CDR3 sequence is 17 residues long. The CDR3 DNA follows: TGCGCCAGCAGCCGAGCGTTCGGCGGGAGGAGCACCGGGGGGCTGTTTTTT. Amino acids: CASSRAFGGRSTGGLFF.

Worth noting for this clonotype: This may be a read error, as it is one base from a much larger clone. Since no conserved phenylalanine or tryptophan closes the CDR3, a read error is the likely cause. V is TRBV20-1 and J is TRBJ2-5; 7 nucleotides match TRBD1. Germline V gives CDR1 DFQATT, CDR2 SNEGSKA (reference sequence). This CDR3 comprises 15 residues. Losses at the gene ends were 3 bases for V and 1 base for J; bases not matched to a gene: 8. CDR3 protein: CSASRDSHTQETQYL. Here the CDR3 DNA reads TGCAGTGCTAGCAGGGACAGCCACACCCAAGAGACCCAGTACCTC.

The chain combines TRBV11-1 with TRBJ2-1, with a tentative D call TRBD1 (6 bases). The V end was cut by 1 base, the J end by 12 bases, with 22 bases between. Germline CDR1 and CDR2: SGHAT and FQDESV (reference sequence). The CDR3 totals 16 residues. The CDR3 coding sequence is TGTGCCAGCAGCTTAGATGGGTTCAGGGGTACGGGTGGGCAGTTCTTC. Translated: CASSLDGFRGTGGQFF.

Note on this clonotype: At one of its ends the junction is not consistent with the germline gene, which may arise from a read error. The rearrangement joins TRBV5-4 to TRBJ2-7; D may correspond to TRBD1 or TRBD2 (6 bases each). The CDR3 consists of 16 residues. Germline lookup yields CDR1 SGHNT and CDR2 YYREEE (reference sequence). CDR3 DNA sequence: TGTACCAGCAGCTTGGGAACTAGCAGGGGAACCTACAAGCAGTACTTC. The encoded protein is CTSSLGTSRGTYKQYF.

This clonotype was seen ten or more times. This chain uses TRBV25-1 with TRBJ2-1; D assignment may be TRBD1 or TRBD2 (5 bases each). Germline V CDR1 and CDR2: MGHDK, SYGVNS. CDR3 length: 12 residues. The V end was cut by 10 bases, the J end by 3 bases, with 10 bases between. CDR3 sequence: CATGPDYNEQFF. The CDR3 nucleotides read TGTGCCACGGGACCGGACTACAATGAGCAGTTCTTC.

On this clonotype: A clone one base away is much larger, so this may be a read error. The chain recombines TRBV5-6 with TRBJ2-2, with no clear D. Germline V lookup: CDR1 SGHDT, CDR2 YYEEEE. CDR3 length equals 17 residues. Trimming shortened V by 4 bases and J by 1 base, and 17 bases separated the two germline ends. The CDR3 sequence: CASSPAWWRWNTGELFF. The CDR3 bases are TGTGCCAGCAGCCCAGCGTGGTGGCGGTGGAACACCGGGGAGCTGTTTTTT.

Notes on this clonotype: The germline gene is not matched at one end of the junction; a read error may be the cause. J is TRBJ1-1 and V is TRBV6-5; D remains ambiguous. The germline gives CDR1 MNHEY, CDR2 SVGAGI. The CDR3 has 12 amino acids. CDR3 residues: CASRFSATEVFF. CDR3 sequence (DNA): TGTGCCAGCCGTTTCAGTGCCACTGAAGTTTTCTTT.

The chain employs TRBV29-1 and TRBJ2-7; D possibly corresponds to TRBD1 (6 bases). Trimming left V 5 bases short and J 9 bases short, with 14 bases between. The CDR3 is made up of 11 amino acids. CDR1 and CDR2 from the germline V gene are SQVTM and ANQGSEA. Written as DNA, the CDR3 is TGCAGCGTTCCGGATGGGACAAGGCAGTACTTC. Encoded protein: CSVPDGTRQYF.

This clonotype came up a few times. The junction does not match germline at one end; this may be a read error. The genes are TRBV2 and TRBJ2-1; D remains unclear. This CDR3 region has 17 residues. The germline V gene encodes CDR1 SNHLY and CDR2 FYNNEI. CDR3 sequence (DNA): TGTGCCAGCAGTGAAGGGGCAGGCCGTAGCTCCTACAATGAGCACTTCTTC. Translating gives CASSEGAGRSSYNEHFF.

Notes on this clonotype: Germline is not matched at one junction end, which may reflect a read error. The chain employs TRBV29-1 and TRBJ1-3; D ambiguous. The germline V gene has CDR1 SQVTM and CDR2 ANQGSEA. The CDR3 loop spans 12 amino acids. CDR3 sequence reads: CSVEGVGDTIYF. As DNA, the CDR3 is TGCAGTGTTGAAGGAGTAGGAGACACCATATATTTT.

The chain uses TRBV29-1 and TRBJ2-3; D perhaps matches TRBD2 (5 bases). CDR3 length equals 12 residues. V gave up 8 bases and J gave up 1 base, with 10 bases separating them. Looked up from germline, CDR1 is SQVTM and CDR2 is ANQGSEA. In DNA, the CDR3 is TGCAGCCAGAGGGCGGGCACAGATACGCAGTATTTT. Translated, it gives CSQRAGTDTQYF.

Turning to this clonotype: A read error is likely, as this CDR3 ends without the conserved phenylalanine or tryptophan. The chain carries TRBV29-1 and TRBJ1-1; D perhaps matches TRBD1 (6 bases). V was pared by 4 bases and J by 1 base, with 13 bases between. The CDR3 runs to 14 residues. Germline V gene data show CDR1 as SQVTM and CDR2 as ANQGSEA. The CDR3 nucleotides read TGCAGCGTTGCGGACAGTTACACGAACACTGAAGCTTTCTTA. This translates into CSVADSYTNTEAFL.

There are a few counts of this clonotype. A junction boundary mismatches the germline segment, possibly from a read error. The CDR3 DNA reads TGTGCCAGCAGCATGAGCAGGGGGGGCACAGATACACAGTATTTT. Protein sequence: CASSMSRGGTDTQYF. J is TRBJ2-3 and V is TRBV5-5; the D gene could be TRBD1 or TRBD2 (7 bases each). From germline, CDR1 is SGHKS and CDR2 YYEKEE (reference sequence). The CDR3 extends over 15 amino acids. Drawing the rest from reference TRBV5-5 and TRBJ2-3, the complete variable domain is DAGVTQSPTHLIKTRGQQVTLRCSPISGHKSVSWYQQVLGQGPQFIFQYYEKEERGRGNFPDRFSARQFPNYSSELNVNALLLGDSALYLCASSMSRGGTDTQYFGPGTRLTVL.

This clonotype was observed a few times. The rearrangement uses TRBV28 and TRBJ2-3, with a weak D call TRBD2 (7 bases). V shed 5 bases and J shed 4 bases, with 13 bases lying between them. In germline, CDR1 is MDHEN, CDR2 SYDVKM. This CDR3 contains 14 residues. CDR3 in DNA: TGTGCCAGCAGTAACGGGGGGCGGGCAGATACGCAGTATTTT. Residues: CASSNGGRADTQYF.

Turning to this clonotype: A read error may produce the germline difference seen at one junction end. The chain carries TRBV6-2 or TRBV6-3 and TRBJ1-1, with 7 bases fitting TRBD1. Germline V gene lookup returns CDR1 MNHEY and CDR2 SVGEGT. This CDR3 has 16 residues. CDR3 loop: CASSYDREGLKTEAFF. The CDR3 DNA sequence: TGTGCCAGCAGTTATGACAGGGAGGGCCTGAAAACTGAAGCTTTCTTT.

This clonotype showed up just once. Just one base apart from a much larger clone, this may be a read error. The chain carries TRBV5-4 and TRBJ2-3; 9 bases match TRBD2. The CDR3 totals 16 residues. Germline V gives CDR1 SGHNT, CDR2 YYREEE (reference sequence). The CDR3 reads CASSVAGVGFTDKQYF. The CDR3 DNA is TGTGCCAGCAGCGTAGCGGGGGTCGGTTTCACAGATAAGCAGTATTTT.

J is TRBJ1-2 and V is TRBV12-3 or TRBV12-4; no clear D gene. V was cut by 4 bases and J by 8 bases, with 14 bases left in between. This CDR3 has 13 amino acids. The CDR3 DNA reads TGTGCCAGCAGTTCCTCGGTAAAGGTGGGCTACACCTTC. Residues: CASSSSVKVGYTF.

CDR3 protein: CASNELSAGQSYNEQFF. The DNA of the CDR3 is TGTGCCAGCAATGAGTTATCGGCCGGACAGTCCTACAATGAGCAGTTCTTC. The chain links TRBV6-1 to TRBJ2-1; D perhaps matches TRBD1 (6 bases). Germline V gene data show CDR1 as MNHNS and CDR2 as SASEGT. V dropped 7 bases and J dropped 1 base, with 20 bases sitting between them. This CDR3 spans 17 amino acids.

The rearrangement joins TRBV19 to TRBJ2-7; D unclear. There are 15 residues in the CDR3. Germline V CDR1 and CDR2: LNHDA, SQIVND (reference sequence). The V gene lost 3 bases and the J gene lost 0 bases, with 12 bases spanning the gap. The chain's CDR3 is CASSISAASSYEQYF. Here the CDR3 DNA reads TGTGCCAGTAGTATTTCTGCGGCTAGCTCCTACGAGCAGTACTTC.

This clonotype was found once. Possible read error: a much larger clone is one base away. The genes are TRBV12-3 or TRBV12-4 and TRBJ2-1; TRBD2 matches 11 bases. J was trimmed by 4 bases and V by 5 bases; bases with no gene match: 10. CDR3 length equals 17 residues. The CDR3 DNA sequence: TGTGCCAGCAGTGACGAGGGGACTAGCGGAAAGTACAATGAGCAGTTCTTC. Translation gives CASSDEGTSGKYNEQFF.

This clonotype was found a few times. V and J are TRBV20-1 and TRBJ1-2; D uncertain. Germline V CDR1 and CDR2: DFQATT, SNEGSKA (reference sequence). The CDR3 sequence is 10 residues long. Trimming left V 4 bases short and J 7 bases short, with 7 bases between. The CDR3 here is CSAKGGGYTF. CDR3 nucleotide sequence: TGCAGTGCTAAAGGAGGTGGCTACACCTTC.

The gene calls are TRBV5-1 and TRBJ1-2, with D uncertain. Germline loops: CDR1 SGHRS, CDR2 YFSETQ. Deletions cut 5 bases from V and 6 bases from J, with 14 bases between. The CDR3 runs 13 residues. CDR3 DNA: TGCGCCAGCAGTCTTGGGTCGAGGGATGGCTACACCTTC. It translates to CASSLGSRDGYTF.

This clonotype occurred once. Because it lacks the conserved phenylalanine or tryptophan at the end, this CDR3 is likely a read error. This chain uses TRBV13 with TRBJ1-1, with D hard to call. CDR1 PRHDT and CDR2 FYEKMQ come from the germline V gene (reference sequence). The V gene lost 5 bases and the J gene lost 1 base, with 8 bases spanning the gap. CDR3 length: 13 residues. The CDR3 DNA is TGTGCCAGCAGCCGCCAGCGGAACACTGAAGCTTTCTGT. It translates to CASSRQRNTEAFC.

This clonotype occurred many times. This chain uses TRBV12-3 or TRBV12-4 with TRBJ2-3; 15 nucleotides align to TRBD2. The CDR3 length is 17 residues. V was clipped by 1 base and J by 6 bases; unmatched bases: 5. The CDR3 sequence: CASSLGTSGRADDTQYF. In DNA, the CDR3 is TGTGCCAGCAGTTTAGGGACTAGCGGGAGGGCCGACGATACGCAGTATTTT.